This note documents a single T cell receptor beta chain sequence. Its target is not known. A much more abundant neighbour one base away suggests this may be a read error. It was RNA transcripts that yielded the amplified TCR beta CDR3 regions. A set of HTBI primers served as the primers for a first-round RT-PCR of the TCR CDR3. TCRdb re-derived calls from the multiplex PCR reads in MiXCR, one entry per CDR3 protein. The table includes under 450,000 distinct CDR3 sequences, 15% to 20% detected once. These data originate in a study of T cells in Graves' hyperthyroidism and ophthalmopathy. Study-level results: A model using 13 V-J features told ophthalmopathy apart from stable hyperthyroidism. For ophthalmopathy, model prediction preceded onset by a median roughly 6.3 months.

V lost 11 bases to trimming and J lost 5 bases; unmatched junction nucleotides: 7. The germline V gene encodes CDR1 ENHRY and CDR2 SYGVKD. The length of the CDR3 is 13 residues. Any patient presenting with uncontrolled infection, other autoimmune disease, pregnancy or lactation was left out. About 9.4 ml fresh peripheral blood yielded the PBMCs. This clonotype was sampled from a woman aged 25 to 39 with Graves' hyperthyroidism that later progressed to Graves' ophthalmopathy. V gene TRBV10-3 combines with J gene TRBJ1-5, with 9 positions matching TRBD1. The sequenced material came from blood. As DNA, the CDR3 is TGTGCCGCCCGGGACAGGGACCATCAGCCCCAGCATTTT. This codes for CAARDRDHQPQHF.